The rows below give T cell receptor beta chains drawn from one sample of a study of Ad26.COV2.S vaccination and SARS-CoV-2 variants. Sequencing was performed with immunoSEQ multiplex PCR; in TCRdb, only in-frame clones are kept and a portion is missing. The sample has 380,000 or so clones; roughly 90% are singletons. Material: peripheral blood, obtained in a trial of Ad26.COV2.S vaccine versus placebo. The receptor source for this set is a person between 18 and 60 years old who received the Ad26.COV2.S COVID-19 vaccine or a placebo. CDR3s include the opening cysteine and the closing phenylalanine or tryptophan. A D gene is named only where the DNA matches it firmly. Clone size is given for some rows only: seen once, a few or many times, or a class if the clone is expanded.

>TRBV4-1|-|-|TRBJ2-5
CASSTSPQETQYF
TGCGCCAGCAGTACTAGCCCCCAAGAGACCCAGTACTTC
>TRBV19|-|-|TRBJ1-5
CAGGDDYSNQPQHF
TGTGCCGGAGGGGACGATTATAGCAATCAGCCCCAGCATTTT
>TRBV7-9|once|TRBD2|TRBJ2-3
CASTVLGGGITPYF
TGTGCCAGCACCGTACTAGGCGGGGGTATTACGCCGTATTTT
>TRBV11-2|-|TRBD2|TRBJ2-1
CASSLTSGRGNEQFF
TGTGCCAGCAGCTTAACTAGCGGGAGGGGTAATGAGCAGTTCTTC
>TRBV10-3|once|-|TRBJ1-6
CAISGEGRGPLHF
TGTGCCATCAGTGGGGAGGGTCGTGGTCCCCTCCACTTT
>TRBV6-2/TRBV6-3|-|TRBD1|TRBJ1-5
CASSSPSGQSLSNQPQHF
TGTGCCAGCAGTTCTCCCTCGGGACAGAGCCTTAGCAATCAGCCCCAGCATTTT
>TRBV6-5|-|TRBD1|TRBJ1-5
CASSSPGQGTMAQHF
TGTGCCAGCAGCTCCCCGGGACAGGGGACGATGGCCCAGCATTTT
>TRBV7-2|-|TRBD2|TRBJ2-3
CASSLLAGGTDTQYF
TGTGCCAGCAGCTTACTGGCGGGGGGTACAGATACGCAGTATTTT
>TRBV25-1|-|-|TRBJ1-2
CASSEWVENYGYTF
TGTGCCAGCAGTGAATGGGTGGAGAACTATGGCTACACCTTC
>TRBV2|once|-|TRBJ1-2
CASSVRREIHGYTF
TGTGCCAGCAGTGTACGCAGGGAAATACATGGCTACACCTTC
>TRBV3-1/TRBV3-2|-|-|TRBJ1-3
CASSLGVGVIGNTIYF
TGTGCCAGCAGCCTTGGGGTTGGAGTCATTGGAAACACCATATATTTT
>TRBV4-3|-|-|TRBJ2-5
CASSRTTGLETQYF
TGCGCCAGCAGTCGGACTACCGGGCTGGAGACCCAGTACTTC
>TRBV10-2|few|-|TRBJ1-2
CASSESKRSYGYTF
TGCGCCAGCAGTGAGTCAAAGCGGAGCTATGGCTACACCTTC
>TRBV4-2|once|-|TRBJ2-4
CASSQEGRRDRDIQYF
TGTGCCAGCAGCCAAGAAGGACGGAGGGATCGAGACATTCAGTACTTC
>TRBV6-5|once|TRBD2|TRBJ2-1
CASSSGGPTNEQFF
TGTGCCAGCAGTTCGGGAGGGCCTACGAATGAGCAGTTCTTC
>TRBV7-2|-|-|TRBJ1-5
CASSLGRPMSNQPQHF
TGTGCCAGCAGCTTAGGGAGGCCTATGAGCAATCAGCCCCAGCATTTT
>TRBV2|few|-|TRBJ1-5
CASSRMEGQMSNQPQHF
TGTGCCAGCTCCCGAATGGAAGGGCAGATGAGCAATCAGCCCCAGCATTTT
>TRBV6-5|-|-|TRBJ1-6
CASTPTGVGSPLHF
TGTGCCAGCACCCCGACTGGGGTTGGTTCACCCCTCCACTTT
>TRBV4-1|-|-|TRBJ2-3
CASSQDFGGKSSDTQYF
TGCGCCAGCAGCCAAGATTTTGGAGGGAAATCATCGGATACGCAGTATTTT
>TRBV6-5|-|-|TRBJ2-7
CASSSRRGGSAYEQYF
TGTGCCAGCAGTTCTCGTCGGGGCGGTAGCGCCTACGAGCAGTACTTC
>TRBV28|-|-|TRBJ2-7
CASSRIVGARYEQYF
TGTGCCAGCAGTCGGATTGTGGGGGCGCGATACGAGCAGTACTTC
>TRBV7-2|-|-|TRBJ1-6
CASSLGAGGNSPLHF
TGTGCCAGCAGCTTAGGGGCGGGGGGGAACTCACCCCTCCACTTT
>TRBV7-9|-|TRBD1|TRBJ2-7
CASSSEGVHRGELFFKQYF
TGTGCCAGCAGCTCAGAAGGGGTACACAGGGGGGAGCTTTTTTTCAAGCAGTACTTC